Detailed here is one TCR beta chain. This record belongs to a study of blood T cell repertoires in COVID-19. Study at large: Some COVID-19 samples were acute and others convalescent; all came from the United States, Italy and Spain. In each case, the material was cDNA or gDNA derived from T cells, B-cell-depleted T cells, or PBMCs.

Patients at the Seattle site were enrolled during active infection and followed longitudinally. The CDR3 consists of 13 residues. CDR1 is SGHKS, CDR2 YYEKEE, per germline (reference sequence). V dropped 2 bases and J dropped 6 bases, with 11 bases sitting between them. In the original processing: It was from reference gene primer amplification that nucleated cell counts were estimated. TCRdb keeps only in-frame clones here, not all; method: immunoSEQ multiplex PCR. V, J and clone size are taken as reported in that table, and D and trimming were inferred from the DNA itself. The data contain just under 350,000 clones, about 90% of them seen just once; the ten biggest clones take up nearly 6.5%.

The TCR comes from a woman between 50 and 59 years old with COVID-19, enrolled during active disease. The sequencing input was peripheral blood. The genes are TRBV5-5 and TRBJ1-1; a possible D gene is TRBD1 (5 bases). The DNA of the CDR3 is TGTGCCAGCAGCTTAGATTGGGGCGCTGAAGCTTTCTTT. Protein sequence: CASSLDWGAEAFF. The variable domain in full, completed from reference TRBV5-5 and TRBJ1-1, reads DAGVTQSPTHLIKTRGQQVTLRCSPISGHKSVSWYQQVLGQGPQFIFQYYEKEERGRGNFPDRFSARQFPNYSSELNVNALLLGDSALYLCASSLDWGAEAFFGQGTRLTVV.